This is a list of T cell receptor beta chains from one sample in a study of spatial heterogeneity in lung cancer. A single record per CDR3 protein comes from TCRdb applying MiXCR to the 5' RACE reads. The table shows some 100,000 distinct CDR3 sequences, with about 4.4% occurring only once. The starting material was lung tumor tissue, obtained at surgery. The receptor source for this set is a male donor with early-stage non-small cell lung cancer. Each CDR3 is given with its conserved first and last residue. The order of the fields is D gene, J gene, clone size, V gene, CDR3 protein, CDR3 DNA. A D gene is named only where the DNA matches it firmly. Rows may omit the clone size; those that give it use once, few, many or a size class.

D gene: .
J gene: TRBJ2-2
clone size: many
V gene: TRBV6-6
CDR3 protein: CASRYDRYTNTGELFF
CDR3 DNA: TGTGCCAGCAGGTATGACAGATACACGAACACCGGGGAGCTGTTTTTT

D gene: TRBD2
J gene: TRBJ2-5
clone size: few
V gene: TRBV3-1
CDR3 protein: CASSQAGEGETQYF
CDR3 DNA: TGTGCCAGCAGCCAAGCTGGGGAGGGAGAGACCCAGTACTTC

D gene: .
J gene: TRBJ1-3
clone size: many
V gene: TRBV9
CDR3 protein: CASSVGSGNTIYF
CDR3 DNA: TGTGCCAGCAGCGTTGGCTCTGGAAACACCATATATTTT

D gene: .
J gene: TRBJ2-1
clone size: many
V gene: TRBV2
CDR3 protein: CASRGPLGTEQFF
CDR3 DNA: TGTGCCAGCAGAGGACCATTGGGCACTGAGCAGTTCTTC

D gene: TRBD2
J gene: TRBJ2-1
clone size: many
V gene: TRBV20-1
CDR3 protein: CSAIDWREGLYNEQFF
CDR3 DNA: TGCAGTGCGATCGACTGGCGGGAGGGATTGTACAATGAGCAGTTCTTC

D gene: TRBD1
J gene: TRBJ2-5
clone size: many
V gene: TRBV27
CDR3 protein: CASSGRTGSETQYF
CDR3 DNA: TGTGCCAGCAGTGGAAGGACAGGTTCAGAGACCCAGTACTTC

D gene: .
J gene: TRBJ2-3
clone size: many
V gene: TRBV28
CDR3 protein: CASSLSWWGKKVRDTQYF
CDR3 DNA: TGTGCCAGCAGTTTGAGTTGGTGGGGGAAGAAGGTCAGAGATACGCAGTATTTT

D gene: .
J gene: TRBJ2-7
clone size: many
V gene: TRBV29-1
CDR3 protein: CSAADPGFYEQYF
CDR3 DNA: TGCAGCGCCGCGGACCCCGGGTTCTACGAGCAGTACTTC

D gene: .
J gene: TRBJ2-5
clone size: .
V gene: TRBV6-5
CDR3 protein: CASRSGQETQYF
CDR3 DNA: TGTGCCAGCAGGTCGGGGCAAGAGACCCAGTACTTC

D gene: .
J gene: TRBJ2-7
clone size: .
V gene: TRBV29-1
CDR3 protein: CSVSPGRAYEQYF
CDR3 DNA: TGCAGCGTTTCGCCGGGCAGGGCCTACGAGCAGTACTTC

D gene: .
J gene: TRBJ1-2
clone size: .
V gene: TRBV28
CDR3 protein: CASSFVLAGLVYGYTF
CDR3 DNA: TGTGCCAGCAGTTTTGTGTTGGCAGGGCTGGTCTATGGCTACACCTTC

D gene: TRBD2
J gene: TRBJ2-5
clone size: many
V gene: TRBV2
CDR3 protein: CASSLSSGEYQETQYF
CDR3 DNA: TGTGCCAGCAGTCTCTCTAGCGGAGAGTACCAAGAGACCCAGTACTTC

D gene: TRBD1
J gene: TRBJ2-5
clone size: few
V gene: TRBV25-1
CDR3 protein: CASSNGQGRIRQETQYF
CDR3 DNA: TGTGCCAGCAGTAATGGACAGGGGAGGATTCGGCAAGAGACCCAGTACTTC